This T cell receptor beta chain came from a study of early T cells in non-severe SARS-CoV-2 infection. Overall study context: Unsorted whole-blood RNA was sequenced in bulk, leaving chains unpaired.

CDR3 length: 13 residues. Separate cDNA molecules each had unique molecular identifiers attached to them. In TCRdb, the 5' RACE reads were re-called with MiXCR into one record per CDR3 protein. The table lists some 22,000 distinct CDR3 sequences, about 4.5% of them singletons. Study conclusions and caveats: Matching against VDJdb likely underestimated virus-specific expansions, favoring anti-spike CD8.

This clonotype was observed many times. Its antigen is as yet unknown. The rearrangement links TRBV21-1 to TRBJ2-3. TRBV21-1 corresponds to a pseudogene. Sequenced material: whole blood. The clonotype comes from an adult who was a healthcare worker with PCR-confirmed SARS-CoV-2 infection or an uninfected control (not recorded which). The CDR3 region has the DNA TGTGCCAGCAGCGACCGCCGCACAGATACGCAGTATTTT. This translates into CASSDRRTDTQYF.